The entry below describes one T cell receptor beta chain. Its antigen is still unknown. The record has no base qualities; no much larger clone is one base away. The time point label for this specimen denotes: cycle 2 day 1 (C2D1) of nivolumab. Every trial patient had relapsed after autologous stem cell transplantation, and cohorts A, B and C differed in prior brentuximab vedotin exposure. The trial cohort included 45 to 65 patients with relapsed/refractory classical Hodgkin lymphoma, and each patient had a best overall response of complete response, partial response or progressive disease. In the multi-cohort phase II CheckMate 205 trial, trial patients received single-agent nivolumab. An independent review committee assessed best overall response using the 2007 International Working Group response criteria. Trial PBMCs were obtained immediately prior to nivolumab initiation (C1D1) and on therapy at cycle 2 day 1 and cycle 4 day 1. Peripheral blood was collected in 8 mL Vacutainer Cell Preparation Tubes, from which PBMCs were isolated by centrifugation and then cryopreserved.

The data were taken from a study of PD-1 blockade in classical Hodgkin lymphoma (dated by TCRdb to between 2020 and 2021). Concerning the study at large: Nivolumab dosing was 3 mg/kg intravenously every 2 weeks, continuing until either disease progression or unacceptable toxicity. A peripheral blood immune signature of response to PD-1 blockade in classical Hodgkin lymphoma was defined using TCR beta sequencing and CyTOF. Broad study findings and their caveats: Trial patients achieving complete response had baseline diversity similar to newly diagnosed patients, whereas partial responders and progressors had significantly lower diversity. The study was limited to a single clinical trial cohort, and causes of repertoire differences, possibly disease activity or prior therapy, remained undefined. Patients starting nivolumab less than 1 year after ASCT had lower diversity and were excluded from later analyses to avoid confounding by immune reconstitution. Baseline TCR diversity was reported to be lower in newly diagnosed patients than in healthy donors, and even lower in relapsed/refractory patients. A significant rise by C4D1 was seen in CD4+ but not CD8+ TCR diversity (p=0.0027 vs p=0.16), with the rise being most apparent in complete responders (p=0.02).

Measured from the cysteine to the phenylalanine, the CDR3 is 17 residues long. Only the CDR3 portion is preserved as DNA: 51 bases, with reading frame beginning at the first base. V is trimmed back by 5 bases and J by 4 bases, and the junction contains 12 bases that no gene match accounts for. The germline V gene encodes CDR1 MNHEY and CDR2 SMNVEV (reference sequence). Genomic DNA was extracted with the Qiagen DNeasy kit from unsorted PBMCs and from negatively selected CD4+ and CD8+ fractions. TCR beta CDR3 regions were amplified by immunoSEQ multiplex PCR using primers annealing to V and J segments. A synthetic immune receptor repertoire was used to minimize amplification bias, and remaining bias was computationally removed after sequencing. Processing in the source paper ran as follows. Custom Python scripts were used to quantify repertoire diversity as the Shannon entropy index. Unsorted, CD4+ and CD8+ repertoires were examined separately, except in combined analyses, for which CD4+ and CD8+ sequences were merged in silico. Clonal expansion was defined as at least a 2-fold frequency increase after treatment relative to C1D1, with a pseudocount of 0.5 for undetected baseline clones. Singleton clones were defined as clones with 0 or 1 copy at C1D1, and non-singleton clones were defined as clones with 2 or more copies. By matching protein sequences in sorted samples from the same patient, clones expanded in unsorted samples were annotated as CD4+, CD8+ or unknown. Wilcoxon tests on paired samples were used to test changes in diversity from C1D1 to C4D1. TCRdb obtained this table from immuneACCESS and retained in-frame rearrangements with V and J assigned. These tables miss some clones; where compared with another copy, unresolved V genes account for less than half of the shortfall, and the remainder is unexplained. V, J and clone size were drawn from that table, and D and trimming were deduced from the DNA. Present in this sample are 45,000 to 65,000 clones, 73% of which were seen just once. Clones ranked in the top ten supply around 15% of the sample.

Recombination linked TRBV27 to TRBJ2-3; a stretch of 10 junction bases matches TRBD2. The source material was peripheral blood mononuclear cells (PBMCs), sampled before the second cycle of nivolumab. The sequence was obtained from a human donor with classical Hodgkin lymphoma. The nucleotides are TGTGCCAGCAGTCCACCCAGCCTAGCGGGAGTGTCAGATACGCAGTATTTT. Its coded protein is CASSPPSLAGVSDTQYF.